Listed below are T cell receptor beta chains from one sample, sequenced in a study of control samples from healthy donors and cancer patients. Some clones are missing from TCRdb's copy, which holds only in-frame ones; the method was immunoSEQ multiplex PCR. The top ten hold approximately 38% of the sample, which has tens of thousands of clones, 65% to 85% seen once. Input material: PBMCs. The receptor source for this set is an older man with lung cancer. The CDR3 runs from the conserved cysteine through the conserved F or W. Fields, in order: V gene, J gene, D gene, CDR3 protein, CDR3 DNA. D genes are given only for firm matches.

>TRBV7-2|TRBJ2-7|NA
CASSRQIYEQYF
TGTGCCAGCAGCCGACAGATCTACGAGCAGTACTTC
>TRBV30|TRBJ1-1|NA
CAWSTRDTEAFF
TGTGCCTGGAGTACCCGGGACACTGAAGCTTTCTTT
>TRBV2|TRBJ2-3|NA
CASSVRGPTDTQYF
TGTGCCAGCAGTGTTCGGGGGCCCACAGATACGCAGTATTTT
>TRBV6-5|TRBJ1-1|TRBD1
CASRGGQVLNTEAFF
TGTGCCAGCAGGGGGGGACAGGTCCTGAACACTGAAGCTTTCTTT
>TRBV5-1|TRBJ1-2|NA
CASSLYRHSNYGYTF
TGCGCCAGCAGCTTGTACAGACATTCTAACTATGGCTACACCTTC
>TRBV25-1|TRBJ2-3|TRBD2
CASSQPGLAGGTTDTQYF
TGTGCCAGCAGCCAACCGGGACTAGCGGGGGGAACCACAGATACGCAGTATTTT
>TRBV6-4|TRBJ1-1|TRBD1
CASRAGTGVNTEAFF
TGTGCCAGCAGAGCCGGGACAGGGGTGAACACTGAAGCTTTCTTT
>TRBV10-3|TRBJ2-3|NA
CAISEFTGNTDTQYF
TGTGCCATCAGTGAGTTTACAGGGAACACAGATACGCAGTATTTT
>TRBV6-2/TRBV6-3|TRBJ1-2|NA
CASSRDGINYGYTF
TGTGCCAGCAGCCGGGACGGAATTAACTATGGCTACACCTTC
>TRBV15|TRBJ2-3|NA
CATSRDLDTQYF
TGTGCCACCAGCAGAGACTTAGATACGCAGTATTTT
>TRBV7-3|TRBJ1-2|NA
CASSPRAGSDVGYTF
TGTGCCAGCAGCCCCAGGGCAGGGTCAGATGTCGGCTACACCTTC
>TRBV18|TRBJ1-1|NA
CASSSGTEAFF
TGTGCCAGCTCGTCAGGGACTGAAGCTTTCTTT